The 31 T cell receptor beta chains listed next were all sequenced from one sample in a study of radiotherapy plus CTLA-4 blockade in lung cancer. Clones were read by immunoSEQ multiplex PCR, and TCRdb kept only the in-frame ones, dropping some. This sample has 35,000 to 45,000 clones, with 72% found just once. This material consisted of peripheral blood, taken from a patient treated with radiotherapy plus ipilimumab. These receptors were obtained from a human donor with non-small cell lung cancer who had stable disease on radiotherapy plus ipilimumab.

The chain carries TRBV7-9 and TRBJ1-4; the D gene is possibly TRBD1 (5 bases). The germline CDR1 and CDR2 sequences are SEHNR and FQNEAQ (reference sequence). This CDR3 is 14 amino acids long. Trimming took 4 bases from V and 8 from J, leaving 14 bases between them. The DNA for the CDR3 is TGTGCCAGCAGCTCTAGACAGAGCTTAGAAAAACTGTTTTTT. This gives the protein CASSSRQSLEKLFF.

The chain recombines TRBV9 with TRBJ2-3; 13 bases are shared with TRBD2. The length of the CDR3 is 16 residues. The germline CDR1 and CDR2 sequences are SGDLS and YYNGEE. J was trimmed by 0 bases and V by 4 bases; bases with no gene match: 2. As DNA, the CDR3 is TGTGCCAGCAGCTGGACTAGCGGGGGCAGCACAGATACGCAGTATTTT. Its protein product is CASSWTSGGSTDTQYF. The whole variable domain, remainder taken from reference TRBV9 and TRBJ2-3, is DSGVTQTPKHLITATGQRVTLRCSPRSGDLSVYWYQQSLDQGLQFLIQYYNGEERAKGNILERFSAQQFPDLHSELNLSSLELGDSALYFCASSWTSGGSTDTQYFGPGTRLTVL.

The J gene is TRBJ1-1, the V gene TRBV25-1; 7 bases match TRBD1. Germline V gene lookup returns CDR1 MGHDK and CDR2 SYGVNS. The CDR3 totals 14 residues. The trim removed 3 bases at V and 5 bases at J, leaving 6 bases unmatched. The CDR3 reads CASSDPSGGTEAFF. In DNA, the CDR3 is TGTGCCAGCAGTGACCCCTCAGGGGGGACTGAAGCTTTCTTT.

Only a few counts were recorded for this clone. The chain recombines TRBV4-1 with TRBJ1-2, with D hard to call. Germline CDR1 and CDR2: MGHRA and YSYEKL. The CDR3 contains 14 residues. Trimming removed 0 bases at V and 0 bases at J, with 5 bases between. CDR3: CASSQETTNYGYTF. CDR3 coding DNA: TGCGCCAGCAGCCAAGAGACAACTAACTATGGCTACACCTTC.

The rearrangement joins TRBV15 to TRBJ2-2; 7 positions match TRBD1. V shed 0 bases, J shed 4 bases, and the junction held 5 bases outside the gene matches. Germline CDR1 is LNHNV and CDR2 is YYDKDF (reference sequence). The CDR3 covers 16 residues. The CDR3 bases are TGTGCCACCAGCAGAGATCAGGGGGTGAGCACCGGGGAGCTGTTTTTT. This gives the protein CATSRDQGVSTGELFF.

The CDR3 DNA follows: TGTGCCAGCAGTCCTCGACAGGGGGCGGGTGGCTACACCTTC. Protein product: CASSPRQGAGGYTF. The chain employs TRBV6-1 and TRBJ1-2; TRBD1 agrees at 10 bases. This CDR3 is 14 amino acids long. Trimming took 5 bases from V and 7 from J; bases not matched to a gene: 7. Per germline, CDR1 MNHNS and CDR2 SASEGT.

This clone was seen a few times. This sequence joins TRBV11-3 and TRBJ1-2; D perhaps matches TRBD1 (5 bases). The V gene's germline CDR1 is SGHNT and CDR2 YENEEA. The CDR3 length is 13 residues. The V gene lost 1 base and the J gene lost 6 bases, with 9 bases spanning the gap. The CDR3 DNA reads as TGTGCCAGCAGCTTAGGGGGCAGAGATGGCTACACCTTC. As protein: CASSLGGRDGYTF.

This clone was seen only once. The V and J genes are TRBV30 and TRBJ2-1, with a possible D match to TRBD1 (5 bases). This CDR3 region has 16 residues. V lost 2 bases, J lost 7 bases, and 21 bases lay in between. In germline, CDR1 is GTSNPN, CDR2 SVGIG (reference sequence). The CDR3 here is CAWSPMGRANPNEQFF. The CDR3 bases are TGTGCCTGGAGTCCGATGGGCAGGGCCAACCCGAATGAGCAGTTCTTC.

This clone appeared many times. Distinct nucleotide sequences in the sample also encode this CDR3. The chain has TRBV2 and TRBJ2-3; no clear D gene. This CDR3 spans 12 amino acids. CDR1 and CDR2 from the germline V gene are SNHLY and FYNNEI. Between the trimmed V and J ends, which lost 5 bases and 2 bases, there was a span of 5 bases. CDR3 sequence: CASSLLTDTQYF. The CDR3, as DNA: TGTGCCAGCAGTCTACTCACAGATACGCAGTATTTT.

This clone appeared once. The CDR3 region has the DNA TGTGCCAGCAGCAAAATGGCGGATGCTGTTGGCCGCTATGGCTACACCTTC. This translates into CASSKMADAVGRYGYTF. This chain links TRBV21-1 with TRBJ1-2. TRBV21-1 is recorded as a pseudogene. The CDR3 is made up of 17 amino acids.

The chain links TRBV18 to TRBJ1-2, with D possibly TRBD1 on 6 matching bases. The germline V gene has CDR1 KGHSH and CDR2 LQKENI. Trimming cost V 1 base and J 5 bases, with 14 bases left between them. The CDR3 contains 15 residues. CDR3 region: CASSPQDSLGYGYTF. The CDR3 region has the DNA TGTGCCAGCTCACCACAGGACAGTTTGGGGTATGGCTACACCTTC.

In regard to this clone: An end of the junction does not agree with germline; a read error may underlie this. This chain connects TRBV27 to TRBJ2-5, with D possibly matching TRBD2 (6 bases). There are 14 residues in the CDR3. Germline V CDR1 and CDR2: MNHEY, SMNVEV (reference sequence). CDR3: CTSSPRGPGETQYF. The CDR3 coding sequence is TGTACCAGCAGCCCGCGGGGCCCTGGAGAGACCCAGTACTTC.

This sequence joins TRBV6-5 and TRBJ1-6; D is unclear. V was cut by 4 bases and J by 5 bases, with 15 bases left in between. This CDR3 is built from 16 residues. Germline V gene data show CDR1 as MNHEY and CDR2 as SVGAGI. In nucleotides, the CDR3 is TGTGCCAGCAGTTCCATCAGGAGGACTGATAATTCACCCCTCCACTTT. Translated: CASSSIRRTDNSPLHF.

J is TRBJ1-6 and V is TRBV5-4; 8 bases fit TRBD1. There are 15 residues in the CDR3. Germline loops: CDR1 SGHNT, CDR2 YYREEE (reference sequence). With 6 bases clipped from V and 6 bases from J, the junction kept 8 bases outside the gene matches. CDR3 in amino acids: CASTLSDRGNSPLHF. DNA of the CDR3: TGTGCCAGCACCCTTTCCGACAGGGGTAATTCACCCCTCCACTTT.

CDR3 amino acids: CASTYEFTEAFF. The CDR3 bases are TGTGCCAGCACCTACGAATTCACTGAAGCTTTCTTT. The chain is built from TRBV5-6 and TRBJ1-1, with D hard to call. The CDR3 has 12 amino acids. V was shortened by 6 bases and J by 4 bases, with 10 bases between the two germline ends. Germline CDR1 reads SGHDT; CDR2 reads YYEEEE.

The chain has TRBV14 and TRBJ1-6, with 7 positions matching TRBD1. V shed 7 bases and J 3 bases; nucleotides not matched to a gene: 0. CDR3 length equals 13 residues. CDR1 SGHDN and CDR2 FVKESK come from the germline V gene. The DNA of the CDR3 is TGTGCCAGCAACAGGGGCTATAATTCACCCCTCCACTTT. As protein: CASNRGYNSPLHF. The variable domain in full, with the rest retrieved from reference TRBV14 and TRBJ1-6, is EAGVTQFPSHSVIEKGQTVTLRCDPISGHDNLYWYRRVMGKEIKFLLHFVKESKQDESGMPNNRFLAERTGGTYSTLKVQPAELEDSGVYFCASNRGYNSPLHFGNGTRLTVT.

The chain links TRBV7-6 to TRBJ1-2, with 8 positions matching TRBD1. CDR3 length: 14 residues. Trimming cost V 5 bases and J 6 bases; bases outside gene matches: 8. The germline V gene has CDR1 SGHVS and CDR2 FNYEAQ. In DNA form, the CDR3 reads TGTGCCAGCAGCCCAGGACAGGGAAAAGATGGCTACACCTTC. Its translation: CASSPGQGKDGYTF.

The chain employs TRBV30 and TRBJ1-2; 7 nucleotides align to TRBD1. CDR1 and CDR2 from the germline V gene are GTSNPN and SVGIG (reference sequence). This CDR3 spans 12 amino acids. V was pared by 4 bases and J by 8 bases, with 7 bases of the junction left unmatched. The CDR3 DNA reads TGTGCCTGGACATTAGGGGGCGGCGGCTACACCTTC. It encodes CAWTLGGGGYTF.

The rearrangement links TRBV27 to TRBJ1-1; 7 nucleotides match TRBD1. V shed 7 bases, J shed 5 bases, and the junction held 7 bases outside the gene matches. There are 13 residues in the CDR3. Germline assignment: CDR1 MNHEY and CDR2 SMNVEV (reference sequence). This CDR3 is CASTLQGTTEAFF. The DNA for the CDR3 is TGTGCCAGCACCCTACAGGGGACGACTGAAGCTTTCTTT.

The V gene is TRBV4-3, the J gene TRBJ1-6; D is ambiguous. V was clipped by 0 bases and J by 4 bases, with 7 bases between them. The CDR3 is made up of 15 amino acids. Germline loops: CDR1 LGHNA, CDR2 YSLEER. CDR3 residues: CASSQDSGYNSPLHF. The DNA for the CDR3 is TGCGCCAGCAGCCAAGATTCCGGGTATAATTCACCCCTCCACTTT.

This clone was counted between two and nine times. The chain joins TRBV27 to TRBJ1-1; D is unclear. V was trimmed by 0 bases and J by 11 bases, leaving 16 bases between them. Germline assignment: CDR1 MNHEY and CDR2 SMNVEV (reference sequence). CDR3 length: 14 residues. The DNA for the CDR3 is TGTGCCAGCAGTTTATCGATTCCGGGGTTCACGGCTTTCTTT. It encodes CASSLSIPGFTAFF.

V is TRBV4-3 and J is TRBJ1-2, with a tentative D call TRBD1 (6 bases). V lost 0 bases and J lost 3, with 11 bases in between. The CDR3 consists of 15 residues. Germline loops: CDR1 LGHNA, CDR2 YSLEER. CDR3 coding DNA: TGCGCCAGCAGCCAAGATGGTGAGGGGGACTATGGCTACACCTTC. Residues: CASSQDGEGDYGYTF.

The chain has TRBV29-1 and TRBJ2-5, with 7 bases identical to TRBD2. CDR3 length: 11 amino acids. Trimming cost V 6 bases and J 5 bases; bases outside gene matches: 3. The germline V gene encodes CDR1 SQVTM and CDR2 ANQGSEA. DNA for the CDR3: TGCAGCGTGGGAGGGCACGAGACCCAGTACTTC. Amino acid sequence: CSVGGHETQYF.

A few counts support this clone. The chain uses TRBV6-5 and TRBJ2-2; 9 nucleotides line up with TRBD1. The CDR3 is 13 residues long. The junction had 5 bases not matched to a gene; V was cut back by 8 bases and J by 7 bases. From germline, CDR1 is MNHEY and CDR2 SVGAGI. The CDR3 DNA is TGTGCCAGCGGGACAGGGCGTAACGGGGAGCTGTTTTTT. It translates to CASGTGRNGELFF.

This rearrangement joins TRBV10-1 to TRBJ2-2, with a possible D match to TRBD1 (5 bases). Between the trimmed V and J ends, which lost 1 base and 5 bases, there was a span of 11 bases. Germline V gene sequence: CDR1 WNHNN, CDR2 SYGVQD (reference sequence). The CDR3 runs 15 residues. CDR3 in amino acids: CASSEFTGSTGELFF. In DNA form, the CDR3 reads TGCGCCAGCAGTGAGTTCACAGGTTCGACCGGGGAGCTGTTTTTT.

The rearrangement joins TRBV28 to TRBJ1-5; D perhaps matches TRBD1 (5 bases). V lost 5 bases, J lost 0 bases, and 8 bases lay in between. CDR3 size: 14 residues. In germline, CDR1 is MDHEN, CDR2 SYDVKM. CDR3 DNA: TGTGCCAGCAGTGGGGGGGGTAGCAATCAGCCCCAGCATTTT. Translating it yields CASSGGGSNQPQHF.

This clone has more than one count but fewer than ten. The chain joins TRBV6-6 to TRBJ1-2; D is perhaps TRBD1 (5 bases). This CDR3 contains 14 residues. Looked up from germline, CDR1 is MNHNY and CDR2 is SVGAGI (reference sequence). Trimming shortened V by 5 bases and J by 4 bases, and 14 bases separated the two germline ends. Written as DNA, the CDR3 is TGTGCCAGCAGTCCCTCAGGGTCTCTCTATGGCTACACCTTC. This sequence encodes CASSPSGSLYGYTF.

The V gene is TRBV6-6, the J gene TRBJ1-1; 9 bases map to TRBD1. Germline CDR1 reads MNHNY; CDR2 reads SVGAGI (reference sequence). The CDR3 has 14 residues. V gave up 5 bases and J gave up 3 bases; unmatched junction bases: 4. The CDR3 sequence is CASSPGTGHTEAFF. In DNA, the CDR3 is TGTGCCAGCAGTCCCGGGACAGGGCACACTGAAGCTTTCTTT.

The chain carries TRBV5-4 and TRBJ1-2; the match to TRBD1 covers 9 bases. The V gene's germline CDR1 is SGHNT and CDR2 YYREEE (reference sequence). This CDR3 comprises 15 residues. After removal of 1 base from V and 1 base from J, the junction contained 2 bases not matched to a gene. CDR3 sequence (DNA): TGTGCCAGCAGCTTGTTGGGACAGGGTAACTATGGCTACACCTTC. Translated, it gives CASSLLGQGNYGYTF.

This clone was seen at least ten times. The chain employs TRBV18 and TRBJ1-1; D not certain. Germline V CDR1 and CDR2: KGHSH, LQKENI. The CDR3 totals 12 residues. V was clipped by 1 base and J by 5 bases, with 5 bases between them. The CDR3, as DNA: TGTGCCAGCTCACCACGGCCTACTGAAGCTTTCTTT. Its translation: CASSPRPTEAFF.

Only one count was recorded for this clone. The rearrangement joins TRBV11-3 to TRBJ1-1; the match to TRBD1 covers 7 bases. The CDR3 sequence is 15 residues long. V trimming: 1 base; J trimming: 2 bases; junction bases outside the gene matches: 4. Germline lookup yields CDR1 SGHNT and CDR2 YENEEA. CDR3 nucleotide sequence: TGTGCCAGCAGCTTAGTATGGGACAGTAACACTGAAGCTTTCTTT. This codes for CASSLVWDSNTEAFF.